The rows below give T cell receptor beta chains drawn from one sample of a study of untreated major depressive disorder. Profiled with immunoSEQ multiplex PCR; TCRdb holds only in-frame clones, not every one. This sample has around 23,000 clones; 90% to 95% occur once, and the top ten carry around 0.7%. Material: CD4+ T cells from PBMCs. Receptors originate from a woman in her 30s with major depressive disorder. Both conserved end residues are part of each CDR3. The D gene is left open where the match is weak.

len	v_gene	d_gene	j_gene	CDR3aa	CDR3nt
15	TRBV18	TRBD1	TRBJ1-5	CASSGGQALNQPQHF	TGTGCCAGCTCAGGGGGACAGGCCCTCAATCAGCCCCAGCATTTT
11	TRBV6-1	.	TRBJ2-7	CASSEVAAQYF	TGTGCCAGCAGTGAGGTGGCAGCTCAGTACTTC
14	TRBV11-3	.	TRBJ2-4	CASSFQGSKNIQYF	TGTGCCAGCAGCTTCCAGGGGAGCAAAAACATTCAGTACTTC
15	TRBV2	TRBD1	TRBJ2-7	CASSQGQGRIHEQYF	TGTGCCAGCAGTCAGGGACAGGGAAGGATACACGAGCAGTACTTC
15	TRBV6-6	.	TRBJ1-5	CASSYSSRANQPQHF	TGTGCCAGCAGTTACTCGAGCAGGGCCAATCAGCCCCAGCATTTT
14	TRBV28	TRBD1	TRBJ2-7	CASRTDRALYEQYF	TGTGCCAGCAGAACTGACAGGGCTCTCTACGAGCAGTACTTC
11	TRBV29-1	.	TRBJ1-4	CSVGGEEKLFF	TGCAGCGTTGGAGGAGAAGAAAAACTGTTTTTT
14	TRBV7-6	.	TRBJ1-2	CASSLALTGSGYTF	TGTGCCAGCAGCTTAGCCCTGACTGGGAGTGGCTACACCTTC
15	TRBV28	.	TRBJ1-2	CASSLVSGASYGYTF	TGTGCCAGCAGTTTAGTGTCGGGGGCTAGCTATGGCTACACCTTC
15	TRBV9	.	TRBJ2-7	CASSVEGGPIYEQYF	TGTGCCAGCAGCGTAGAAGGCGGACCTATCTACGAGCAGTACTTC
15	TRBV4-1	.	TRBJ2-7	CASSLYSGGSYEQYF	TGCGCCAGCAGCCTATATTCCGGGGGAAGCTACGAGCAGTACTTC
17	TRBV19	.	TRBJ2-4	CASSRVFSGVAKNIQYF	TGTGCCAGTAGCAGGGTTTTCTCGGGGGTAGCCAAAAACATTCAGTACTTC
15	TRBV19	.	TRBJ1-1	CASRPGTPILAEAFF	TGTGCCAGTAGACCCGGGACTCCGATTCTAGCTGAAGCTTTCTTT
13	TRBV4-1	.	TRBJ2-1	CASSPKTYNEQFF	TGCGCCAGCAGCCCGAAGACTTACAATGAGCAGTTCTTC
13	TRBV7-6	.	TRBJ1-2	CASSSGRSHGYTF	TGTGCCAGCAGCTCCGGGAGGAGCCATGGCTACACCTTC
17	TRBV5-4	TRBD1	TRBJ1-1	CASSYSGTGVVGTEAFF	TGTGCCAGCAGCTACTCCGGGACAGGGGTCGTGGGCACTGAAGCTTTCTTT
14	TRBV7-8	.	TRBJ2-7	CASSLTTWGPRVDF	TGTGCCAGCAGCCTTACAACTTGGGGTCCGAGGGTGGACTTC
16	TRBV9	TRBD1	TRBJ1-3	CASSASGTGIGNTIYF	TGTGCCAGCAGCGCGTCCGGGACAGGGATTGGAAACACCATATATTTT